This T cell receptor beta chain was recorded in a study of blood T cell repertoires in COVID-19. Study-wide background: The samples span acute and convalescent COVID-19 from the United States, Italy and Spain.

The Seattle patients, enrolled during active infection, were followed longitudinally. In the original processing: Estimates of nucleated cell counts were drawn from the amplification of reference gene primers. The protocol was immunoSEQ multiplex PCR, while the TCRdb copy is restricted to in-frame clones and leaves out a portion. V and J calls and clone size are as listed in that table; D and trimming were resolved from the DNA. This sample has about 370,000 clones, with 80% to 90% found just once. The trim removed 3 bases at V and 6 bases at J, leaving 6 bases unmatched. The CDR3 covers 16 residues. CDR1 is KGHSH and CDR2 is LQKENI in the germline V gene.

Material for sequencing was peripheral blood. This chain uses TRBV18 with TRBJ2-2, with TRBD1 identical over 11 bases. The sequence derives from a woman aged 25 to 39 with COVID-19, enrolled during active disease. In DNA form, the CDR3 reads TGTGCCAGCTCACCTAGGACAGGGGGCGCGTCCGGGGAGCTGTTTTTT. It codes for CASSPRTGGASGELFF.